This T cell receptor beta chain is drawn from a study of lymphopenia after photon versus proton radiotherapy. Overall study results and limits: Post-nadir TCR diversity decline inversely tracked overall survival among those who died. Photon-treated patients lost naive T cells and TCR diversity; proton-treated stayed stable. Better survival with proton therapy was suggested as possible, not demonstrated. After lymphocyte nadir, photon-treated repertoires showed oligoclonal expansion, especially CD8+ Temra.

TCRdb keeps only in-frame clones here, not all; method: immunoSEQ multiplex PCR. The table includes about 45,000 clones, 85% detected once. As to this clone: What it binds is unknown.

The source is a man aged 40-55 years with gastric cancer. The starting material was peripheral blood, obtained from a patient treated with photon-based radiotherapy.

CDR3 residues: CASSSSLIAGNTIYF. The CDR3 nucleotides read TGTGCCAGCAGTTCCTCCCTGATCGCTGGAAACACCATATATTTT. This rearrangement joins TRBV6-5 to TRBJ1-3; D not resolved. V was clipped by 4 bases and J by 2 bases, with 12 bases between them. The CDR3 extends over 15 amino acids. Germline V gene data show CDR1 as MNHEY and CDR2 as SVGAGI.